The 28 T cell receptor beta chains given below trace back to one sample, sequenced in a study of monozygotic twins with inflammatory bowel disease. TCRdb reprocessed the 5' RACE reads and stores each CDR3 protein as one record, lacking DNA. The sample's table shows about 380,000 distinct CDR3 sequences. Sequenced: blood. Every receptor here comes from a human donor with ulcerative colitis or Crohn's disease, or a healthy co-twin of an affected twin (not recorded which).

The chain uses TRBV20-1 and TRBJ2-5. The CDR3 length is 12 residues. Per germline, CDR1 DFQATT and CDR2 SNEGSKA (reference sequence). The CDR3 sequence is CSARDPATVQYF.

CDR3 loop: CASSQDRGISYEQYF. The V gene is TRBV4-3, the J gene TRBJ2-7. CDR3 size: 15 residues. CDR1 and CDR2 from the germline V gene are LGHNA and YSLEER.

The chain links TRBV4-3 to TRBJ1-2. This CDR3 is 15 amino acids long. Germline V gene data show CDR1 as LGHNA and CDR2 as YSLEER. This chain's CDR3 is CASSLTNVGSYGYTF.

The genes are TRBV4-1 and TRBJ1-2; TCRdb's assignment of TRBD1 cannot be checked, as there is no DNA. This CDR3 is 15 amino acids long. Germline CDR1 reads MGHRA; CDR2 reads YSYEKL. The CDR3 is CASSLPRAENYGYTF.

The chain links TRBV7-9 to TRBJ2-1; TCRdb names TRBD1, which stays unverified in the absence of DNA. The CDR3 totals 15 residues. CDR1 is SEHNR, CDR2 FQNEAQ, per germline (reference sequence). CDR3: CASSSETVFYNEQFF.

The CDR3 protein is CATSRQPGVSPLHF. This rearrangement joins TRBV6-1 to TRBJ1-6. Germline CDR1 is MNHNS and CDR2 is SASEGT. There are 14 residues in the CDR3.

The rearrangement links TRBV4-3 to TRBJ1-1. Germline V gene data show CDR1 as LGHNA and CDR2 as YSLEER. The CDR3 covers 15 residues. CDR3 loop: CASSQETGLNTEAFF.

J is TRBJ1-5 and V is TRBV6-5. The CDR3 loop spans 15 amino acids. Germline CDR1 is MNHEY and CDR2 is SVGAGI. This CDR3 reads CASSYSSGLGQPQHF.

V gene TRBV4-3 combines with J gene TRBJ2-1; TCRdb indicates TRBD2, and absent DNA this call remains unverified. This CDR3 region has 16 residues. Germline V CDR1 and CDR2: LGHNA, YSLEER. The chain's CDR3 is CASSQDRDLIVGEQFF.

The CDR3 loop is CASRRAGGWKNEKLFF. The genes are TRBV12-2 and TRBJ1-4; TCRdb outputs TRBD1, but without DNA this stays unchecked. TRBV12-2 is noted as a pseudogene. The CDR3 has 16 residues.

The chain has TRBV12-3 or TRBV12-4 and TRBJ1-5. This CDR3 is built from 12 residues. This CDR3 is CASTLGWQPQHF.

The chain couples TRBV10-3 to TRBJ1-1. Germline V CDR1 and CDR2: ENHRY, SYGVKD. This CDR3 has 13 amino acids. The CDR3 loop is CAISEVEGTEAFF.

The chain has TRBV3-1 and TRBJ2-7; the D call from TCRdb, TRBD1, cannot be confirmed without DNA. The germline V gene encodes CDR1 LGHDT and CDR2 YNNKEL (reference sequence). This CDR3 contains 13 residues. The CDR3: CASSRQGPGEQYF.

CDR3 sequence reads: CASSLDGGGYQPQHF. The rearrangement uses TRBV5-1 and TRBJ1-5; TCRdb's D gene call, TRBD1, goes unchecked for lack of DNA. The CDR3 runs 15 residues. Germline assignment: CDR1 SGHRS and CDR2 YFSETQ.

The chain joins TRBV12-3 or TRBV12-4 to TRBJ2-7; TCRdb's D call, TRBD1, is unchecked because there is no DNA. The CDR3 is made up of 15 amino acids. The CDR3 loop reads CASTLTGTISYEQYF.

The gene calls are TRBV4-1 and TRBJ2-5; lacking DNA, the TRBD2 call made by TCRdb goes unchecked. Germline CDR1 and CDR2: MGHRA and YSYEKL. The CDR3 totals 16 residues. The chain's CDR3 is CASSQDDGRNQETQYF.

This rearrangement joins TRBV4-1 to TRBJ1-3; TCRdb proposes TRBD1, but this gene call is untestable without DNA. This CDR3 contains 21 residues. The germline gives CDR1 MGHRA, CDR2 YSYEKL. The CDR3 loop reads CASSQEVTGQGLISSGNTIYF.

This sequence joins TRBV7-6 and TRBJ2-7; TCRdb proposes TRBD1, but this gene call is untestable without DNA. CDR1 is SGHVS, CDR2 FNYEAQ, per germline. This CDR3 spans 15 amino acids. The CDR3 loop is CASSPTGQGLYEQYF. The whole variable domain, filled in from reference TRBV7-6 and TRBJ2-7, reads GAGVSQSPRYKVTKRGQDVALRCDPISGHVSLYWYRQALGQGPEFLTYFNYEAQQDKSGLPNDRFSAERPEGSISTLTIQRTEQRDSAMYRCASSPTGQGLYEQYFGPGTRLTVT.

J is TRBJ1-1 and V is TRBV4-3; TCRdb's D gene call, TRBD1, goes unchecked for lack of DNA. The CDR3 spans 16 residues. Germline V CDR1 and CDR2: LGHNA, YSLEER. CDR3 region: CASSQDPGVRNTEAFF.

V and J are TRBV30 and TRBJ2-7; TCRdb calls TRBD2, which cannot be checked without DNA. CDR3 length: 15 residues. CDR1 is GTSNPN and CDR2 is SVGIG in the germline V gene (reference sequence). The CDR3 loop reads CAWRPGLAGRYEQYF.

The chain recombines TRBV20-1 with TRBJ1-4. Germline values: CDR1 DFQATT, CDR2 SNEGSKA (reference sequence). The CDR3 spans 12 residues. CDR3 residues: CSARDTVEKLFF.

V is TRBV5-1 and J is TRBJ1-2. The CDR3 sequence is 14 residues long. From germline, CDR1 is SGHRS and CDR2 YFSETQ. The CDR3 reads CASSLNGKRRGYTF.

The chain joins TRBV3-1 to TRBJ2-1; the D call of TRBD2 rests on TCRdb alone, since no DNA is present to check it. The CDR3 runs 18 residues. CDR1 is LGHDT, CDR2 YNNKEL, per germline (reference sequence). This CDR3 is CASSQGFGGGAFTNEQFF.

The genes are TRBV6-1 and TRBJ2-7; TCRdb reports TRBD1, a call that lacks DNA to check it against. The CDR3 spans 15 residues. Per germline, CDR1 MNHNS and CDR2 SASEGT. The CDR3 here is CASSTRQGSTYEQYF.

The chain carries TRBV29-1 and TRBJ2-3; no DNA is available, so the TRBD1 call from TCRdb remains unchecked. The length of the CDR3 is 13 residues. Germline V lookup: CDR1 SQVTM, CDR2 ANQGSEA. The CDR3 loop reads CSVEVGSPGTQYF.

This chain joins TRBV12-3 or TRBV12-4 and TRBJ2-7; as DNA is missing, the TRBD2 call by TCRdb cannot be tested. The CDR3 consists of 14 residues. The CDR3 here is CASSRAGRAYEQYF.

The chain is built from TRBV10-3 and TRBJ1-4. Germline loops: CDR1 ENHRY, CDR2 SYGVKD. The CDR3 spans 14 residues. The CDR3 reads CAIRRAATNEKLFF.

The chain is built from TRBV12-3 or TRBV12-4 and TRBJ1-3. The CDR3 runs 15 residues. The CDR3 loop reads CASRPIQGSGNTIYF.